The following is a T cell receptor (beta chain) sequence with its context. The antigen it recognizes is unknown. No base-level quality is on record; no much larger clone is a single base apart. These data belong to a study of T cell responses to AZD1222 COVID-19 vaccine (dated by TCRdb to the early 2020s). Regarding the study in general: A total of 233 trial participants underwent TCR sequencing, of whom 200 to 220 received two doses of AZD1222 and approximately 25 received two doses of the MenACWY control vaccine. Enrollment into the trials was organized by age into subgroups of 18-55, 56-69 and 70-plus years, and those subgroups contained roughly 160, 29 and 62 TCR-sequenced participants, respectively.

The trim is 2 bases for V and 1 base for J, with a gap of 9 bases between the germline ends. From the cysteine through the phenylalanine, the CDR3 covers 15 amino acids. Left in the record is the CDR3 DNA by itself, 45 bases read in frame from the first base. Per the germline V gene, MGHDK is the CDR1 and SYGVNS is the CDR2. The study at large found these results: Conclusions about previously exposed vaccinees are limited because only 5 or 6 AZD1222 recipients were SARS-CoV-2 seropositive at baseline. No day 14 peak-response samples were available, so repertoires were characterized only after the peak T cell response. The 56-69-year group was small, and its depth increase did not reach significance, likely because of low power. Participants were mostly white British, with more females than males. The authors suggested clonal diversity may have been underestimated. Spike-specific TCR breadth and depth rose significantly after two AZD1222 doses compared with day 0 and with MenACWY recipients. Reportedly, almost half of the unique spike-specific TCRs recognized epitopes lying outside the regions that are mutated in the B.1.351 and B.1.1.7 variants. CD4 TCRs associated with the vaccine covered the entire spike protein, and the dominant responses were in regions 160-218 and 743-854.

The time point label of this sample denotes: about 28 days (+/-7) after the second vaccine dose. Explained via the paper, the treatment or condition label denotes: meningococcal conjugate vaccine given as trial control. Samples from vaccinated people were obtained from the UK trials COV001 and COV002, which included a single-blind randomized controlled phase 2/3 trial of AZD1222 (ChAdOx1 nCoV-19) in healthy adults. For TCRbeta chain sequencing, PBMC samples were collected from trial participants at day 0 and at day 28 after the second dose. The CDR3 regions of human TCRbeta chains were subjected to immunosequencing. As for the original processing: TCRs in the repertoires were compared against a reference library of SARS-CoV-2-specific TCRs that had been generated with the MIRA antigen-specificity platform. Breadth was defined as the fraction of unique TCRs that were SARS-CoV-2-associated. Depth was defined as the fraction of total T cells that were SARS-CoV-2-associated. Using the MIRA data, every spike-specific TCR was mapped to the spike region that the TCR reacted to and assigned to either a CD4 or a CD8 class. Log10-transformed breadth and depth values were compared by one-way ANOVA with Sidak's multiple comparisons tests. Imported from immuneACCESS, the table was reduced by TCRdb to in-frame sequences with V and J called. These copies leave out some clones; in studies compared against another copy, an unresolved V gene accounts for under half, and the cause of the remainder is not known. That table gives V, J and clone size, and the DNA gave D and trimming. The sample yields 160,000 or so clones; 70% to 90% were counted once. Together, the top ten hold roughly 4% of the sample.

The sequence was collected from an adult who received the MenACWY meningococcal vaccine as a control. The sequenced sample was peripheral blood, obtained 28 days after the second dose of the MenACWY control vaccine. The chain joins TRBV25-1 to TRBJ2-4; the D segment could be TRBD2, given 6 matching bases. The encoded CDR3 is CASSEGGMAKNIQYF. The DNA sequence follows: TGTGCCAGCAGTGAAGGGGGGATGGCCAAAAACATTCAGTACTTC.